Each of the 28 T cell receptor beta chains below was sequenced from the same sample in a study of blood T cell repertoires in COVID-19. Assay: immunoSEQ multiplex PCR; the TCRdb copy retains only in-frame clones and omits some. Of some 280,000 clones listed, roughly 85% are singletons. The sequenced material came from peripheral blood. All receptors derive from a woman aged 25 to 39 with active or convalescent COVID-19.

This clone was seen a few times. The chain uses TRBV28 and TRBJ1-6, with a tentative D call TRBD1 (6 bases). V was clipped by 4 bases and J by 7 bases, with 17 bases between them. The length of the CDR3 is 16 residues. Germline V lookup: CDR1 MDHEN, CDR2 SYDVKM. Written as DNA, the CDR3 is TGTGCCAGCAGTTCCCTAGGGCAGGGGCCGAATTCACCCCTCCACTTT. Residues: CASSSLGQGPNSPLHF.

The chain has TRBV7-2 and TRBJ1-2; the D is unclear. This CDR3 has 14 residues. The germline V gene encodes CDR1 SGHTA and CDR2 FQGNSA. Trimming pared 5 bases from V and 6 bases from J, leaving 16 bases between. In nucleotides, the CDR3 is TGTGCCAGCAGCACCTTGGCAGGTTACGATGGCTACACCTTC. Protein sequence: CASSTLAGYDGYTF.

This sequence joins TRBV30 and TRBJ1-3; tentatively, D is TRBD1 (5 bases). The CDR3 length is 16 residues. With 5 bases removed from V and 0 bases from J, the gap between germline ends came to 17 bases. Germline CDR1 GTSNPN, CDR2 SVGIG (reference sequence). The CDR3 loop reads CAWSQWGGISGNTIYF. The CDR3 DNA follows: TGTGCCTGGTCTCAATGGGGGGGAATCTCTGGAAACACCATATATTTT.

This clone was picked up a small number of times. V is TRBV4-3 and J is TRBJ2-1, with 9 bases lining up with TRBD2. CDR3 length: 16 residues. V was clipped by 1 base and J by 1 base; unmatched bases: 2. CDR1 and CDR2 from the germline V gene are LGHNA and YSLEER. CDR3 sequence: CASSQVLAGSYNEQFF. The CDR3 nucleotides read TGCGCCAGCAGCCAAGTCCTAGCGGGGTCCTACAATGAGCAGTTCTTC.

This chain connects TRBV14 to TRBJ2-5, with D possibly being TRBD2 (6 bases). The CDR3 contains 17 residues. Trimming cost V 0 bases and J 2 bases, with 16 bases left between them. Germline CDR1 SGHDN, CDR2 FVKESK. The CDR3 loop reads CASSQEERRALQETQYF. CDR3 DNA sequence: TGTGCCAGCAGCCAAGAGGAGAGGAGGGCATTACAAGAGACCCAGTACTTC.

This clone appeared once. The chain has TRBV18 and TRBJ1-4, with no clear D. With 3 bases removed from V and 8 bases from J, the gap between germline ends came to 16 bases. Germline CDR1 and CDR2: KGHSH and LQKENI. The CDR3 has 15 amino acids. CDR3 sequence (DNA): TGTGCCAGCTCACCGAGGCAGCCCGCGGGGGAAAAACTGTTTTTT. It is translated as CASSPRQPAGEKLFF.

The chain is built from TRBV6-2 or TRBV6-3 and TRBJ2-5, with TRBD2 matching over 12 bases. Per the germline V gene, CDR1 is MNHEY and CDR2 is SVGEGT. V lost 2 bases and J lost 5; bases outside the gene matches: 15. The CDR3 has 19 amino acids. CDR3 bases: TGTGCCAGCAGTTACACGACTAGCGGGGGCCTACTACCGGAGGAGACCCAGTACTTC. Its translation is CASSYTTSGGLLPEETQYF.

The rearrangement links TRBV27 to TRBJ1-1, with 7 bases identical to TRBD1. Germline CDR1 and CDR2: MNHEY and SMNVEV (reference sequence). V trimming: 6 bases; J trimming: 4 bases; junction bases outside the gene matches: 5. This CDR3 has 13 residues. CDR3 in DNA: TGTGCCAGCAGACAGACAGGGATCACTGAAGCTTTCTTT. This gives the protein CASRQTGITEAFF.

This rearrangement joins TRBV4-3 to TRBJ1-2, with TRBD1 matching 9 bases. V was pared by 3 bases and J by 8 bases, with 7 bases of the junction left unmatched. CDR1 and CDR2 from the germline V gene are LGHNA and YSLEER. This CDR3 is built from 14 residues. Here the CDR3 reads CASSHRTGEGGYTF. In DNA, the CDR3 is TGCGCCAGCAGCCACCGGACAGGGGAAGGGGGCTACACCTTC.

This chain links TRBV2 with TRBJ1-1; perhaps TRBD1 as D (5 bases). V shed 7 bases and J shed 5 bases, with 8 bases lying between them. The CDR3 is made up of 11 amino acids. Germline V gene lookup returns CDR1 SNHLY and CDR2 FYNNEI. CDR3 sequence (DNA): TGTGCCAGCACCGCAGGGACTGAAGCTTTCTTT. This gives the protein CASTAGTEAFF. The complete variable domain, with remaining parts taken from reference TRBV2 and TRBJ1-1, reads EPEVTQTPSHQVTQMGQEVILRCVPISNHLYFYWYRQILGQKVEFLVSFYNNEISEKSEIFDDQFSVERPDGSNFTLKIRSTKLEDSAMYFCASTAGTEAFFGQGTRLTVV.

This rearrangement joins TRBV5-1 to TRBJ2-7; a weak D match, TRBD1 (6 bases). Germline V gene data show CDR1 as SGHRS and CDR2 as YFSETQ. V lost 0 bases, J lost 6 bases, and 16 bases lay in between. The CDR3 totals 15 residues. CDR3 nucleotide sequence: TGCGCCAGCAGCTTGGGCAGGGGCCAGGGCTCCGAGCAGTACTTC. Protein: CASSLGRGQGSEQYF.

The gene calls are TRBV18 and TRBJ1-4; D not certain. Trimming cost V 3 bases and J 3 bases, with 11 bases left between them. Germline V gives CDR1 KGHSH, CDR2 LQKENI. This CDR3 contains 15 residues. This CDR3 is CASSPLAGSNEKLFF. CDR3 DNA: TGTGCCAGCTCACCCTTGGCAGGTTCTAATGAAAAACTGTTTTTT.

Remarks on this clone: This same CDR3 is encoded by further DNA sequences in the sample. This rearrangement joins TRBV27 to TRBJ2-5; D may be TRBD1 (5 bases). The CDR3 has 13 residues. With 2 bases removed from V and 5 bases from J, the gap between germline ends came to 9 bases. The germline V gene encodes CDR1 MNHEY and CDR2 SMNVEV (reference sequence). The CDR3: CASSLGARETQYF. Here the CDR3 DNA reads TGTGCCAGCAGTTTAGGGGCCCGGGAGACCCAGTACTTC.

CDR3 amino acids: CSVVGQGVYGYTF. CDR3 DNA sequence: TGCAGCGTCGTCGGACAGGGAGTCTATGGCTACACCTTC. The gene calls are TRBV29-1 and TRBJ1-2; 8 nucleotides align to TRBD1. The germline V gene encodes CDR1 SQVTM and CDR2 ANQGSEA. The V and J ends lost 6 bases and 4 bases, in that order; junction bases with no gene match: 7. The CDR3 is made up of 13 amino acids.

The DNA of the CDR3 is TGTGCCAGCAGCTGGGGGAGGGTGGATGCCTACGAGCAGTACTTC. Amino acid sequence: CASSWGRVDAYEQYF. V gene TRBV3-1 (or the pseudogene TRBV3-2) combines with J gene TRBJ2-7; 7 nucleotides line up with TRBD2. Germline V gene data show CDR1 as LGHDT and CDR2 as YNNKEL (reference sequence). The CDR3 is 15 amino acids. The V segment lost 5 bases and the J segment 2 bases; nucleotides outside the gene matches: 9.

This chain links TRBV28 with TRBJ1-2; TRBD1 agrees at 9 bases. The trim removed 6 bases at V and 4 bases at J, leaving 12 bases unmatched. CDR1 and CDR2 (germline): MDHEN, SYDVKM. This CDR3 has 16 residues. The CDR3 DNA reads as TGTGCCAGCAGGCCCGGGACAGGGTTTTTAGGCTATGGCTACACCTTC. Translation gives CASRPGTGFLGYGYTF.

The chain couples TRBV10-1 to TRBJ1-6, with 7 nucleotides matching TRBD1. With 4 bases clipped from V and 8 bases from J, the junction kept 8 bases outside the gene matches. The CDR3 has 15 amino acids. CDR1 is WNHNN, CDR2 SYGVQD, per germline (reference sequence). In nucleotides, the CDR3 is TGCGCCAGCAGTGCGGGACAGAGCTCCTATTCACCCCTCCACTTT. It translates to CASSAGQSSYSPLHF.

Remarks on this clone: This same CDR3 is encoded by further DNA sequences in the sample. V is TRBV19 and J is TRBJ1-2; D is undetermined. Germline V lookup: CDR1 LNHDA, CDR2 SQIVND (reference sequence). CDR3 length: 13 amino acids. V dropped 3 bases and J dropped 3 bases, with 8 bases sitting between them. Written as DNA, the CDR3 is TGTGCCAGTAGTATTAGCCGCGACTATGGCTACACCTTC. It translates to CASSISRDYGYTF.

This clone was detected once. The chain joins TRBV9 to TRBJ1-4; TRBD1 agrees at 8 bases. In germline, CDR1 is SGDLS, CDR2 YYNGEE. The trim removed 3 bases at V and 8 bases at J, leaving 9 bases unmatched. This CDR3 has 15 amino acids. The CDR3 reads CASSGQGAGYEKLFF. The CDR3 coding sequence is TGTGCCAGCAGCGGCCAGGGGGCTGGCTACGAAAAACTGTTTTTT.

The gene calls are TRBV27 and TRBJ2-7; 7 nucleotides line up with TRBD1. With 5 bases clipped from V and 3 bases from J, the junction kept 1 base outside the gene matches. CDR3 length: 12 amino acids. Per the germline V gene, CDR1 is MNHEY and CDR2 is SMNVEV (reference sequence). CDR3 in amino acids: CASSDRVYEQYF. The DNA for the CDR3 is TGTGCCAGCAGTGACAGGGTCTACGAGCAGTACTTC.

The chain has TRBV10-3 and TRBJ1-2, with unresolved D. Trimming cost V 0 bases and J 5 bases, with 13 bases left between them. Germline loops: CDR1 ENHRY, CDR2 SYGVKD. The length of the CDR3 is 15 residues. For the CDR3, the DNA is TGTGCCATCAGTGAGTCAGAGGGCAGGACTTATGGCTACACCTTC. Its protein product is CAISESEGRTYGYTF.

The J gene is TRBJ2-4, the V gene TRBV12-3 or TRBV12-4, with D hard to call. The CDR3 spans 13 residues. V lost 3 bases to trimming and J lost 5 bases, with 8 bases between them. The CDR3 sequence is CASSLSTENIQYF. CDR3 nucleotides: TGTGCCAGCAGTTTGAGTACGGAAAACATTCAGTACTTC.

The J gene is TRBJ1-6, the V gene TRBV7-2; no firm D call. The CDR3 loop spans 16 amino acids. The V end was cut by 1 base, the J end by 6 bases, with 13 bases between. Germline V lookup: CDR1 SGHTA, CDR2 FQGNSA. The CDR3 reads CASSLGRSSGNSPLHF. CDR3 DNA sequence: TGTGCCAGCAGCTTAGGCAGAAGTTCTGGTAATTCACCCCTCCACTTT.

The rearrangement links TRBV7-9 to TRBJ2-5; TRBD2 might be the D (6 bases). V dropped 1 base and J dropped 5 bases, with 17 bases sitting between them. The CDR3 consists of 16 residues. CDR1 is SEHNR, CDR2 FQNEAQ, per germline (reference sequence). CDR3 residues: CASSLVGTRLGETQYF. The CDR3, as DNA: TGTGCCAGCAGCTTAGTGGGGACTCGCCTCGGGGAGACCCAGTACTTC.

Note on this clone: Because the CDR3's place on the DNA is in doubt, the DNA is left out and the CDR3 is given as listed by TCRdb. The V and J genes are TRBV5-1 and TRBJ2-5; the D segment call TRBD2 is taken from the table without a DNA check. The CDR3 contains 14 residues when both ends are counted. CDR1 and CDR2 (germline): SGHRS, YFSETQ. CDR3 sequence reads: CASSFGAGEETQYF.

In this sample, this clone turned up once. The chain has TRBV19 and TRBJ2-7; D may be TRBD1 (5 bases). Germline V lookup: CDR1 LNHDA, CDR2 SQIVND (reference sequence). The CDR3 spans 15 residues. V was shortened by 5 bases and J by 2 bases, with 16 bases between the two germline ends. CDR3 sequence reads: CASSRTNSGTYEQYF. In DNA form, the CDR3 reads TGTGCCAGTAGTCGGACAAACTCAGGCACCTACGAGCAGTACTTC.

A few counts support this clone. This sample also contains other DNA sequences that code for the same CDR3. The chain employs TRBV4-1 and TRBJ2-1, with D unclear. Trimming cost V 1 base and J 0 bases, with 4 bases left between them. The CDR3 covers 14 residues. Germline CDR1 is MGHRA and CDR2 is YSYEKL. CDR3 loop: CASSQASSYNEQFF. The CDR3, as DNA: TGCGCCAGCAGCCAAGCGAGCTCCTACAATGAGCAGTTCTTC.

The chain has TRBV27 and TRBJ2-1, with D possibly matching TRBD2 (6 bases). The CDR3 runs 16 residues. CDR1 MNHEY and CDR2 SMNVEV come from the germline V gene (reference sequence). V was shortened by 0 bases and J by 0 bases, with 9 bases between the two germline ends. CDR3 sequence: CASSLSGGSSYNEQFF. As DNA, the CDR3 is TGTGCCAGCAGTTTATCAGGAGGGAGCTCCTACAATGAGCAGTTCTTC.